These T cell receptor beta chains were read from a single sample in a study of blood T cell repertoires in COVID-19. Here immunoSEQ multiplex PCR was the method, and the copy in TCRdb shows in-frame clones only, minus some. This table has 95,000 to 150,000 clones, around 86% appearing once. Sample: peripheral blood. These receptors all stem from a man in his 60s with acute or convalescent COVID-19. CDR3s include the opening cysteine and the closing phenylalanine or tryptophan. The D gene is left open where the match is weak. Some rows have no size entry. The others give once, few or many, or a class for an expanded clone.

TRBJ2-5 | . | TRBV9 | . | CASSVAPEVGETQYF | TGTGCCAGCAGCGTAGCCCCGGAGGTAGGGGAGACCCAGTACTTC
TRBJ1-6 | . | TRBV24-1 | few | CATSAARDNSPLHF | TGTGCCACCAGTGCGGCGAGGGATAATTCACCCCTCCACTTT
TRBJ2-2 | TRBD2 | TRBV19 | . | CASRVAAGASGELFF | TGTGCCAGCCGAGTGGCGGCGGGAGCATCCGGGGAGCTGTTTTTT
TRBJ2-6 | TRBD1 | TRBV19 | . | CASSTGQAAGANVLTF | TGTGCCAGTAGTACCGGACAGGCGGCCGGGGCCAACGTCCTGACTTTC
TRBJ1-4 | . | TRBV4-2 | . | CASSPAGGNEKLFF | TGTGCCAGCAGCCCGGCGGGGGGGAATGAAAAACTGTTTTTT
TRBJ2-7 | TRBD2 | TRBV5-1 | . | CASSLGLAGTYEQYF | TGCGCCAGCAGCTTGGGACTAGCGGGGACCTACGAGCAGTACTTC
TRBJ2-1 | . | TRBV7-3 | once | CASSSGQEQFF | TGTGCCAGCAGCTCCGGACAAGAGCAGTTCTTC
TRBJ2-1 | TRBD2 | TRBV5-1 | . | CASSLAAGTSGPYNEQFF | TGCGCCAGCAGCTTGGCCGCGGGGACTAGCGGTCCCTACAATGAGCAGTTCTTC
TRBJ2-7 | TRBD2 | TRBV7-7 | few | CASSPGGKTPEQYF | TGTGCCAGCAGCCCCGGGGGGAAAACACCCGAGCAGTACTTC
TRBJ1-1 | . | TRBV11-2 | . | CASSFLLGTEAFF | TGTGCCAGCAGCTTTCTCCTAGGAACTGAAGCTTTCTTT
TRBJ1-4 | . | TRBV4-1 | . | CASSQDGKGTNEKLFF | TGCGCCAGCAGCCAAGACGGGAAGGGAACTAATGAAAAACTGTTTTTT
TRBJ2-3 | TRBD2 | TRBV28 | . | CASRMGGADTQYF | TGTGCCAGCAGGATGGGAGGGGCAGATACGCAGTATTTT
TRBJ2-5 | . | TRBV3-1/TRBV3-2 | . | CASSPGGVETQYF | TGTGCCAGCAGCCCTGGAGGGGTTGAGACCCAGTACTTC
TRBJ2-3 | TRBD2 | TRBV7-7 | once | CASSPASGRVSTDTQYF | TGTGCCAGCAGCCCGGCGAGCGGGAGGGTGAGCACAGATACGCAGTATTTT
TRBJ2-2 | . | TRBV11-3 | . | CASKQGRDTGELFF | TGTGCCAGCAAACAGGGTCGGGACACCGGGGAGCTGTTTTTT
TRBJ2-1 | . | TRBV19 | . | CASSFRDSYSDEQFF | TGTGCCAGTAGTTTCCGGGACTCCTATTCCGATGAGCAGTTCTTC
TRBJ2-3 | . | TRBV6-5 | . | CASSLKIADTQYF | TGTGCCAGCAGTTTAAAAATCGCAGATACGCAGTATTTT
TRBJ1-5 | . | TRBV18 | . | CASSPPLGRGPQPQHF | TGTGCCAGCTCACCTCCCCTGGGCAGGGGACCTCAGCCCCAGCATTTT
TRBJ2-7 | . | TRBV6-6 | . | CASSRSPQGRGSYEQYF | TGTGCCAGCAGTCGATCGCCTCAAGGTCGGGGCTCCTACGAGCAGTACTTC
TRBJ1-5 | . | TRBV2 | . | CASSDNESNQPQHF | TGTGCCAGCAGTGACAACGAGAGCAATCAGCCCCAGCATTTT
TRBJ1-4 | . | TRBV2 | . | CASRPAGRDNEKLFF | TGTGCCAGCAGGCCGGCGGGGAGGGATAATGAAAAACTGTTTTTT
TRBJ2-1 | . | TRBV5-1 | . | CASSLGADSNEQFF | TGCGCCAGCAGCTTAGGGGCCGACTCTAATGAGCAGTTCTTC
TRBJ2-7 | TRBD1 | TRBV7-6 | . | CASSTRTGDPYEQYF | TGTGCCAGCAGCACCCGGACAGGGGACCCCTACGAGCAGTACTTC
TRBJ1-1 | . | TRBV7-2 | . | CASSASRLGANTEAFF | TGTGCCAGCAGCGCCTCTAGGTTGGGGGCGAACACTGAAGCTTTCTTT
TRBJ2-3 | TRBD2 | TRBV28 | once | CASSPSGRADTQYF | TGTGCCAGCAGCCCTAGCGGGAGAGCAGATACGCAGTATTTT
TRBJ2-7 | TRBD2 | TRBV6-5 | . | CASRPSGRPYYEQCF | TGTGCCAGCAGGCCTAGCGGGAGGCCTTACTACGAGCAGTGCTTC
TRBJ2-2 | TRBD1 | TRBV6-1 | . | CASSEVTGQGRSSGNTGELFF | TGTGCCAGCAGTGAAGTTACGGGACAGGGGAGGTCGAGCGGGAACACCGGGGAGCTGTTTTTT
TRBJ2-2 | . | TRBV5-4 | . | CASSLGGVGGELFF | TGTGCCAGCAGCTTGGGCGGGGTAGGCGGGGAGCTGTTTTTT
TRBJ2-5 | . | TRBV5-1 | . | CASSFSPKGSETQYF | TGCGCCAGCAGCTTTTCCCCGAAGGGGTCGGAGACCCAGTACTTC
TRBJ1-3 | . | TRBV28 | few | CASSPPRVDTIYF | TGTGCCAGCAGTCCCCCCAGGGTAGACACCATATATTTT
TRBJ1-2 | TRBD1 | TRBV28 | once | CASSLFRGAYGCTF | TGTGCCAGCAGTTTATTCAGGGGGGCCTATGGCTGCACCTTC
TRBJ1-4 | TRBD1 | TRBV5-1 | few | CASSFRGQGHPGNEKLFF | TGCGCCAGCAGCTTTAGGGGACAGGGTCATCCGGGTAATGAAAAACTGTTTTTT
TRBJ2-1 | . | TRBV4-2 | . | CASSPLSGDRGNEQFF | TGTGCCAGCAGCCCCCTTAGCGGAGATAGGGGCAATGAGCAGTTCTTC
TRBJ2-2 | TRBD2 | TRBV10-3 | . | CAISPASGEGAGELFF | TGTGCCATCAGTCCCGCTAGCGGCGAAGGGGCCGGGGAGCTGTTTTTT
TRBJ2-3 | TRBD2 | TRBV12-3/TRBV12-4 | few | CASSEGPGGQYF | TGTGCCAGCAGTGAGGGGCCGGGAGGGCAGTATTTT
TRBJ1-6 | . | TRBV25-1 | once | CASSEVVGQAYNSPLHF | TGTGCCAGCAGTGAAGTCGTAGGACAAGCCTATAATTCACCCCTCCACTTT
TRBJ1-2 | TRBD1 | TRBV18 | . | CASSHTTGEYGYTF | TGTGCCAGCTCACATACCACAGGGGAATATGGCTACACCTTC
TRBJ2-7 | TRBD1 | TRBV4-1 | . | CASSQPGTGSYEQYF | TGCGCCAGCAGCCAACCCGGGACAGGATCCTACGAGCAGTACTTC
TRBJ1-2 | . | TRBV27 | . | CASSSFSDSFYGYTF | TGTGCCAGCAGTTCCTTTTCCGACAGCTTCTATGGCTACACCTTC
TRBJ2-7 | TRBD2 | TRBV28 | . | CASSFAGEVSEQYF | TGTGCCAGCAGTTTTGCGGGGGAGGTCTCCGAGCAGTACTTC
TRBJ1-1 | . | TRBV6-5 | . | CASLDVGRTEAFF | TGTGCCAGCCTCGACGTCGGGAGGACTGAAGCTTTCTTT
TRBJ1-6 | . | TRBV30 | . | CAWSVGNYNSPLHF | TGTGCCTGGAGTGTCGGGAACTATAATTCACCCCTCCACTTT
TRBJ2-1 | . | TRBV5-1 | . | CASSSTGLALYNEQFF | TGCGCCAGCAGCTCGACGGGACTGGCACTCTACAATGAGCAGTTCTTC
TRBJ1-5 | . | TRBV27 | few | CASSYRQGNQPQHF | TGTGCCAGCAGTTACAGACAGGGCAATCAGCCCCAGCATTTT
TRBJ1-6 | TRBD1 | TRBV2 | . | CASTEQGADNSPLHF | TGTGCCAGCACCGAACAGGGGGCGGATAATTCACCCCTCCACTTT
TRBJ1-1 | TRBD1 | TRBV9 | once | CASSVTGTGRTEAFF | TGTGCCAGCAGCGTAACAGGGACAGGGAGGACTGAAGCTTTCTTT
TRBJ2-2 | . | TRBV18 | . | CASSPPSTGELFF | TGTGCCAGCTCACCACCGAGCACCGGGGAGCTGTTTTTT